Sequencing of this T cell receptor beta chain was carried out in a study of T cell responses to AZD1222 COVID-19 vaccine. Per germline, CDR1 MGHRA and CDR2 YSYEKL. Deletions cut 3 bases from V and 3 bases from J, with 15 bases between. There are 16 residues in the CDR3. Findings and limits, study-wide: Across spike, vaccine-associated CD4 TCRs were found, dominant at 160-218 and 743-854. Baseline serology detected seropositivity in only 6 or 7 AZD1222 recipients. Spike-specific TCR breadth and depth rose after two AZD1222 doses. Mostly white British, mostly female donors; authors suggested clonal diversity may be underestimated.

Assay: immunoSEQ multiplex PCR; the TCRdb copy retains only in-frame clones and omits some. The repertoire has some 70,000 clones, 80% of them found once; the top ten carry over 12%. A note on this clone: Its cognate antigen is unknown.

This chain links TRBV4-1 with TRBJ1-3; D perhaps matches TRBD1 (5 bases). The sequence came from an adult who received the AZD1222 COVID-19 vaccine. The sample in question was peripheral blood, obtained 28 days after the second AZD1222 dose. The CDR3 DNA sequence: TGCGCCAGCAGCCAGGAACCTGGGGCTGTTGGAAACACCATATATTTT. This codes for CASSQEPGAVGNTIYF.